The clone carrying this TCR beta chain was recorded only once. Its antigen is undetermined. Vbeta (60) and Jbeta (13) primers were used in the PCR. Measured with immunoSEQ multiplex PCR; TCRdb has only the in-frame clones, and not every one. The sample holds some 180,000 clones, approximately 84% seen once. The data derive from a study of cytomegalovirus exposure and HLA in healthy donors. The study, taken as a whole, reports: Prior analysis indicated that the majority of TCR beta V segments exhibited productivity approximately 87% or approximately 30% of the time. Cytomegalovirus association was assigned to about 150 TCR beta chains.

Sequencing input: PBMCs. The sequence derives from a girl under three years old in good health and CMV-seronegative.

CDR3 in DNA: TGTGCCAGCGCACAGGTCGGGGGAAAACTGTTTTTT. Residues: CASAQVGGKLFF. The chain recombines TRBV7-6 with TRBJ1-4, with a weak D call TRBD1 (5 bases). The V and J ends lost 8 bases and 10 bases respectively, with 14 bases between them. The CDR3 covers 12 residues. Germline loops: CDR1 SGHVS, CDR2 FNYEAQ.